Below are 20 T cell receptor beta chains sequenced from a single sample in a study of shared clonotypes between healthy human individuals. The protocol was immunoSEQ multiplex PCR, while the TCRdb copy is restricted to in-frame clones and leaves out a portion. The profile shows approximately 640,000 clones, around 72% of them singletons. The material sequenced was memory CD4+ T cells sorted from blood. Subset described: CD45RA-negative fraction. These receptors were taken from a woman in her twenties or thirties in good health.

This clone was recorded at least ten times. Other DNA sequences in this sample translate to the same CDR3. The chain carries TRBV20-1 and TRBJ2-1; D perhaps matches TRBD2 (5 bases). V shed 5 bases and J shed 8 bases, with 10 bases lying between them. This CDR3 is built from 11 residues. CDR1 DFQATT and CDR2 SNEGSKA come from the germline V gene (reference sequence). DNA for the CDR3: TGCAGTGCTGAGCGGCGGCATGAGCAGTTCTTC. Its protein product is CSAERRHEQFF.

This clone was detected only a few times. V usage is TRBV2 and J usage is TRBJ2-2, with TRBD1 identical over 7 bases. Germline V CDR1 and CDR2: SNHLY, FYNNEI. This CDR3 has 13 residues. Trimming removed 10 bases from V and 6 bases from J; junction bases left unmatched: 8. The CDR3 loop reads CATTQTGSGELFF. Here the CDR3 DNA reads TGTGCCACCACTCAGACAGGGTCCGGGGAGCTGTTTTTT.

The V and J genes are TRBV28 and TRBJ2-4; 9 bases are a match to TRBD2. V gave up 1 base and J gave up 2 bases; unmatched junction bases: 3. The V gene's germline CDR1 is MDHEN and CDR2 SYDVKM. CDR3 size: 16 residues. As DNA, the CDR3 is TGTGCCAGCAGTTTATTTGCGGGAGGGCCCAAAAACATTCAGTACTTC. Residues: CASSLFAGGPKNIQYF.

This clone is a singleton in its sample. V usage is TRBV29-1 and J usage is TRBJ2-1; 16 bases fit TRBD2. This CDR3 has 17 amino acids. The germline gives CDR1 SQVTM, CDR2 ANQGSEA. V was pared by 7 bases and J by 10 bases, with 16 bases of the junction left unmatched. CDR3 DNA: TGCAGCGCCTCATTCGGGACTAGCGGGAGGGTCCCCATGGAGCAGTTCTTC. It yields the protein CSASFGTSGRVPMEQFF.

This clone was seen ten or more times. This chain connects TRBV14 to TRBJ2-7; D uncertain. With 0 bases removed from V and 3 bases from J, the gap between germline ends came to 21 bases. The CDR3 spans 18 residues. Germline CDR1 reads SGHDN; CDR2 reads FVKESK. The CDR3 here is CASSQEFKTYPPYYEQYF. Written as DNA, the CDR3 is TGTGCCAGCAGCCAAGAATTCAAAACTTACCCCCCCTACTACGAGCAGTACTTC.

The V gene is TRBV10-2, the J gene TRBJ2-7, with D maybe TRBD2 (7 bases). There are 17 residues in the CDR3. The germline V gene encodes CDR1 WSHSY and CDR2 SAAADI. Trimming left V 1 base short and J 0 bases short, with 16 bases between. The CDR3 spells CASSEWGLAAPSYEQYF. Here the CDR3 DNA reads TGCGCCAGCAGTGAGTGGGGGCTAGCGGCTCCCTCCTACGAGCAGTACTTC.

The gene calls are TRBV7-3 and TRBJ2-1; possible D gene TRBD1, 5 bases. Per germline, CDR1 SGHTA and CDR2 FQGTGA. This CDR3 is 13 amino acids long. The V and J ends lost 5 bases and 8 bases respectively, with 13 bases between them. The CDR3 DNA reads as TGTGCCAGCAGCGCCACGTGGGGCTATGAGCAGTTCTTC. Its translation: CASSATWGYEQFF.

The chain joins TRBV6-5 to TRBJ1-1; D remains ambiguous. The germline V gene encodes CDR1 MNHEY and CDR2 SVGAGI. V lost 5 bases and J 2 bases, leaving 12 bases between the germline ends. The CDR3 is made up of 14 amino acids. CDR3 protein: CASSTRADNTEAFF. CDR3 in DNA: TGTGCCAGCAGTACCAGAGCAGATAACACTGAAGCTTTCTTT.

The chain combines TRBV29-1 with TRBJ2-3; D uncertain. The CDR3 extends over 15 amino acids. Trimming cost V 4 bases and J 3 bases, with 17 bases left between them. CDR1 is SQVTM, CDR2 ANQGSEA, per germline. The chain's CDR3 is CSVAEVLAATDTQYF. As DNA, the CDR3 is TGCAGCGTTGCCGAGGTATTAGCAGCTACAGATACGCAGTATTTT.

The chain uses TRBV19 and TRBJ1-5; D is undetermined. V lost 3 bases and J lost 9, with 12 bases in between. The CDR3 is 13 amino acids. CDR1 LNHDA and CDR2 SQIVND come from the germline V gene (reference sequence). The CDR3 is CASSMPTDGPQHF. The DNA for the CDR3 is TGTGCCAGTAGTATGCCGACCGACGGGCCCCAGCATTTT.

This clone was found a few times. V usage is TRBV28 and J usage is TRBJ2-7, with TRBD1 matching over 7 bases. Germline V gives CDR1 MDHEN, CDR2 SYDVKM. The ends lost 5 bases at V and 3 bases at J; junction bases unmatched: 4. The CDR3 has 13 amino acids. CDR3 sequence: CASSQGQIYEQYF. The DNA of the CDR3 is TGTGCCAGCAGTCAGGGACAGATCTACGAGCAGTACTTC.

CDR3 sequence: CTSSQDPTGQYF. CDR3 nucleotides: TGCACCAGCAGCCAAGATCCGACGGGGCAGTACTTC. The chain combines TRBV1 with TRBJ2-7; the D call in the table, TRBD2, was not verified against the DNA. TRBV1 is an annotated pseudogene. This CDR3 is 12 amino acids long.

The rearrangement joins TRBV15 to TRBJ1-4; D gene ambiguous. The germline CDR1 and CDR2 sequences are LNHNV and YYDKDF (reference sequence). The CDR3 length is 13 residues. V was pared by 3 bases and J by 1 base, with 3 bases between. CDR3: CATSRVTNEKLFF. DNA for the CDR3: TGTGCCACCAGCAGGGTAACTAATGAAAAACTGTTTTTT.

The CDR3 sequence is CASSFRDTDGYTF. Written as DNA, the CDR3 is TGTGCCAGCAGCTTTAGGGACACCGATGGCTACACCTTC. The chain links TRBV7-2 to TRBJ1-2, with a possible D match to TRBD1 (6 bases). This CDR3 is built from 13 residues. Per germline, CDR1 SGHTA and CDR2 FQGNSA. V was pared by 3 bases and J by 6 bases, with 11 bases between.

The chain's CDR3 is CASSISGRTDTQYF. CDR3 in DNA: TGTGCCAGCAGCATAAGCGGGCGCACAGATACGCAGTATTTT. This chain uses TRBV9 with TRBJ2-3; tentative D call: TRBD2 (6 bases). The ends were cut back, 4 bases at V and 1 base at J, with 10 bases in the middle. CDR3 length: 14 residues. Germline values: CDR1 SGDLS, CDR2 YYNGEE.

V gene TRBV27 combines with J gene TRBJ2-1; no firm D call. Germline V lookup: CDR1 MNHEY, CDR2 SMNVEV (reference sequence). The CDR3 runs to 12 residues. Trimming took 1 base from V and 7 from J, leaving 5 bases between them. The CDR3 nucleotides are TGTGCCAGCAGTTTATACGCGAATGAGCAGTTCTTC. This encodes CASSLYANEQFF.

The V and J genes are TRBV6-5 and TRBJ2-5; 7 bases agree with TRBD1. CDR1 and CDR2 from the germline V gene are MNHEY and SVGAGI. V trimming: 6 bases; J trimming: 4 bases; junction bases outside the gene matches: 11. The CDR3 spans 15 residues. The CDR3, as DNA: TGTGCCAGCAGAACAATGACAGGGACCCCAGAGACCCAGTACTTC. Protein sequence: CASRTMTGTPETQYF.

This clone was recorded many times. In DNA, the CDR3 is TGTGCCAGTAGTGTTCGTGGGGGAAGTAACTATGGCTACACCTTC. Amino acids: CASSVRGGSNYGYTF. The chain is built from TRBV19 and TRBJ1-2; tentative D call: TRBD1 (5 bases). The V and J ends lost 5 bases and 1 base respectively, with 14 bases between them. The germline CDR1 and CDR2 sequences are LNHDA and SQIVND (reference sequence). The CDR3 totals 15 residues.

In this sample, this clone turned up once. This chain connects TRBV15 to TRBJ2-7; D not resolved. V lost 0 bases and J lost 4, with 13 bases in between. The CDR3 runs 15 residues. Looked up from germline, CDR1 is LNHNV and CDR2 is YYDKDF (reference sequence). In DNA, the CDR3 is TGTGCCACCAGCAGAGATAAAGGCGGAATGTACGAGCAGTACTTC. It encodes CATSRDKGGMYEQYF. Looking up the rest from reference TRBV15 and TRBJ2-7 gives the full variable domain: DAMVIQNPRYQVTQFGKPVTLSCSQTLNHNVMYWYQQKSSQAPKLLFHYYDKDFNNEADTPDNFQSRRPNTSFCFLDIRSPGLGDTAMYLCATSRDKGGMYEQYFGPGTRLTVT.

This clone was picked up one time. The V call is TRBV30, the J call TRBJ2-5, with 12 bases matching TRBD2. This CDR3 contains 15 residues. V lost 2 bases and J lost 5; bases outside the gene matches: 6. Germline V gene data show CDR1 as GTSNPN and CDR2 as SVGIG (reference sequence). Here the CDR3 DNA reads TGTGCCTGGAGTCCCGGACTAGCGGGATTGGAGACCCAGTACTTC. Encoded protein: CAWSPGLAGLETQYF.